This T cell receptor (beta chain) emerged from a study of Tregs in tolerant kidney transplant recipients. The CDR3 length is 19 residues. Per the germline V gene, CDR1 is SEHNR and CDR2 is FQNEAQ (reference sequence). V dropped 5 bases and J dropped 5; count of bases not matched to a gene: 22. The repertoire was sequenced with immunoSEQ multiplex PCR; TCRdb's copy has only in-frame clones and lacks some. The table has 60,000 to 70,000 clones, roughly 92% seen once; the top ten hold 11%. Sequenced material: CD8+ T cells from blood, taken before the transplant. The clonotype originates from a human donor who received a combined kidney and bone marrow transplant. The rearrangement uses TRBV7-9 and TRBJ2-3, with 7 bases lining up with TRBD1. The CDR3 loop is CASSRSTSLNRGEGDTQYF. CDR3 nucleotides: TGTGCCAGCAGCCGTTCCACGAGCCTTAACAGGGGTGAGGGAGATACGCAGTATTTT.